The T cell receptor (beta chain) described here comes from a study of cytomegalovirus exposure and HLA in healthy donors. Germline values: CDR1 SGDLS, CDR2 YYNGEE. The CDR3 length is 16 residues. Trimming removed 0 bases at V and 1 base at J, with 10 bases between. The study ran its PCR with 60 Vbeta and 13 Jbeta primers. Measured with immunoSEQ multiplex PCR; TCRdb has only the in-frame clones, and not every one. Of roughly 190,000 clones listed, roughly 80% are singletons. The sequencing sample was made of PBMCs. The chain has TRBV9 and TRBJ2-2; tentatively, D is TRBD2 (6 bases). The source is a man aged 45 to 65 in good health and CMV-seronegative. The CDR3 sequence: CASSVAASVNTGELFF. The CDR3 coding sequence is TGTGCCAGCAGCGTAGCCGCTAGCGTGAACACCGGGGAGCTGTTTTTT. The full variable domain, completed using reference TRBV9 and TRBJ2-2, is DSGVTQTPKHLITATGQRVTLRCSPRSGDLSVYWYQQSLDQGLQFLIQYYNGEERAKGNILERFSAQQFPDLHSELNLSSLELGDSALYFCASSVAASVNTGELFFGEGSRLTVL.